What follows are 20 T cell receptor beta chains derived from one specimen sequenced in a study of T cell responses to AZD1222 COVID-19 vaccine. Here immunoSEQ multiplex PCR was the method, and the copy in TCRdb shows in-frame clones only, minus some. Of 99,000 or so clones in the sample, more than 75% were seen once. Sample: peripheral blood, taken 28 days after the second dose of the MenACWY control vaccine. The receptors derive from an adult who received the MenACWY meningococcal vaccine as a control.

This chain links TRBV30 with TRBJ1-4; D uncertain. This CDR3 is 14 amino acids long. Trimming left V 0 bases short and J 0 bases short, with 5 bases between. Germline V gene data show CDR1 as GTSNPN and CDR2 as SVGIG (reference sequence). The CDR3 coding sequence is TGTGCCTGGAGTGTATTGGCAACTAATGAAAAACTGTTTTTT. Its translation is CAWSVLATNEKLFF.

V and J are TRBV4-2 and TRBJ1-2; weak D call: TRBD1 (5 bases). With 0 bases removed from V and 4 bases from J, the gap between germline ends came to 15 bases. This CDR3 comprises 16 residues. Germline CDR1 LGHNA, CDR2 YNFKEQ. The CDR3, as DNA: TGTGCCAGCAGCCAAGATCTCGAGGGGAAAGGCTATGGCTACACCTTC. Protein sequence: CASSQDLEGKGYGYTF.

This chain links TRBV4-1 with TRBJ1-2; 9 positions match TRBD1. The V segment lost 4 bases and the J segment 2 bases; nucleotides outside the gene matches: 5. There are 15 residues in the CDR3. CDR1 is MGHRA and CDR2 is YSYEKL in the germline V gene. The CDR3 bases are TGCGCCAGCAGCCCGGGGACAGGGCTGAACTATGGCTACACCTTC. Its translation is CASSPGTGLNYGYTF.

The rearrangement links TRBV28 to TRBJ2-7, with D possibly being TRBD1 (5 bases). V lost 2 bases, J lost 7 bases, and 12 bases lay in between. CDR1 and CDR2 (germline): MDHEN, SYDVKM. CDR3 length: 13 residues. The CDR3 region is CASSLGGRVEQYF. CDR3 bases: TGTGCCAGCAGTTTAGGCGGCAGGGTTGAGCAGTACTTC.

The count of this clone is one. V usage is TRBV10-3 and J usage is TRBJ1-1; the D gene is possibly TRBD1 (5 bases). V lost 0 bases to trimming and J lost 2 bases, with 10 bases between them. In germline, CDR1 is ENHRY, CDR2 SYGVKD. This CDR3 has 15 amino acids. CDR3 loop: CAISESLGRNTEAFF. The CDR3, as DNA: TGTGCCATCAGTGAGTCGTTGGGACGTAACACTGAAGCTTTCTTT.

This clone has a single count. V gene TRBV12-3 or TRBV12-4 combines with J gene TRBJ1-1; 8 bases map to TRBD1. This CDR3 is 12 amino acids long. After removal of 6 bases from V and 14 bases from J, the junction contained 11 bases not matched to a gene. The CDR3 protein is CASSPGAGGIFF. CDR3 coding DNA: TGTGCCAGCAGCCCCGGGGCAGGGGGCATATTCTTT.

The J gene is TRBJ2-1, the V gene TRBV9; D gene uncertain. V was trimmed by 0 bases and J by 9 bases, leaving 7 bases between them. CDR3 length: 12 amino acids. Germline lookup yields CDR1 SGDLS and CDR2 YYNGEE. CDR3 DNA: TGTGCCAGCAGCGTAGGGGTGGGTGAGCAGTTCTTC. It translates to CASSVGVGEQFF.

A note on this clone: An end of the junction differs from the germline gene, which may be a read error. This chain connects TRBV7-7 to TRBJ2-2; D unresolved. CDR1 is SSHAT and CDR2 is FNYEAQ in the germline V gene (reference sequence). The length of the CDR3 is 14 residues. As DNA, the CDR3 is TGTGCTAGCAGCTTAAGTGGGATCACCGGGGAGCTGTTTTTT. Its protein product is CASSLSGITGELFF. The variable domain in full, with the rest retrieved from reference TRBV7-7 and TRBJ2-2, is GAGVSQSPRYKVTKRGQDVTLRCDPISSHATLYWYQQALGQGPEFLTYFNYEAQPDKSGLPSDRFSAERPEGSISTLTIQRTEQRDSAMYRCASSLSGITGELFFGEGSRLTVL.

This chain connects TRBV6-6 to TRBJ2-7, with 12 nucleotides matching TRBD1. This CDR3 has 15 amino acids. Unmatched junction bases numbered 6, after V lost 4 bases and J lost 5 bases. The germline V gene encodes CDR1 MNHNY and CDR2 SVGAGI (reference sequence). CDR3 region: CASSSSGTGGHEQYF. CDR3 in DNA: TGTGCCAGCAGTTCGTCCGGGACAGGGGGCCACGAGCAGTACTTC.

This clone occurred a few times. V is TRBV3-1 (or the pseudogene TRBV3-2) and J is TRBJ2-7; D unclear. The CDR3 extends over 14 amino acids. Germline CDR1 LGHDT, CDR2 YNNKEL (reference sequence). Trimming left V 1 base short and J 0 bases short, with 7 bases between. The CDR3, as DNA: TGTGCCAGCAGCCAAGTCTTCAGCTCCTACGAGCAGTACTTC. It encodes CASSQVFSSYEQYF.

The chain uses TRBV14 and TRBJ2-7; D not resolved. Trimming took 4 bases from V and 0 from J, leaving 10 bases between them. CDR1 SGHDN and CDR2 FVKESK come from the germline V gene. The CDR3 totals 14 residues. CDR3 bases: TGTGCCAGCAGCCCCTACCAGAGCTCCTACGAGCAGTACTTC. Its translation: CASSPYQSSYEQYF.

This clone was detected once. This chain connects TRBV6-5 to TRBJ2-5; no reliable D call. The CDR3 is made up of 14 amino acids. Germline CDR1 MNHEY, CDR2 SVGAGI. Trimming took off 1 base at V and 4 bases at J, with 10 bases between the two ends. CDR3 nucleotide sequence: TGTGCCAGCAGTTACTTCCAGGCAGGAGAGACCCAGTACTTC. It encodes CASSYFQAGETQYF.

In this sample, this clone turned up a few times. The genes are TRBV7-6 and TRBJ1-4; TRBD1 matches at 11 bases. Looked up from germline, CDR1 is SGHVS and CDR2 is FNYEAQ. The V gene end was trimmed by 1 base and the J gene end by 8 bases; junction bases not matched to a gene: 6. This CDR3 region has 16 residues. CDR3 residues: CASSLERTGGNEKLFF. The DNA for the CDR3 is TGTGCCAGCAGCTTAGAGCGGACAGGGGGCAACGAAAAACTGTTTTTT.

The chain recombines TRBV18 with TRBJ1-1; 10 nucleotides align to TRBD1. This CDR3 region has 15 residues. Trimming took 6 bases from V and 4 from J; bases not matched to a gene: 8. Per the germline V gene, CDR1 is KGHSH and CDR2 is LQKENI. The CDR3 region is CASSRDRGFSTEAFF. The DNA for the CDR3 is TGTGCCAGCTCCCGGGACAGGGGCTTTAGCACTGAAGCTTTCTTT. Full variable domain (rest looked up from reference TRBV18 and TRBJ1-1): NAGVMQNPRHLVRRRGQEARLRCSPMKGHSHVYWYRQLPEEGLKFMVYLQKENIIDESGMPKERFSAEFPKEGPSILRIQQVVRGDSAAYFCASSRDRGFSTEAFFGQGTRLTVV.

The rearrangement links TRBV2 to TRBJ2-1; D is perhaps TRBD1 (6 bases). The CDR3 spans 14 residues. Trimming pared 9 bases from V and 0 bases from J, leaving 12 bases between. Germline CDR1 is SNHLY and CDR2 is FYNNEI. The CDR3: CASQGPSSYNEQFF. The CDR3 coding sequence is TGTGCCAGTCAGGGGCCCAGCTCCTACAATGAGCAGTTCTTC.

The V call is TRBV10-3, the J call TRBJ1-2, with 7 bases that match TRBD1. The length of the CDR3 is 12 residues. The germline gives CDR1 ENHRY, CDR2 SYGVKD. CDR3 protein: CSPGTANYGYTF. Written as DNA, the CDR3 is TGTTCCCCTGGGACAGCTAACTATGGCTACACCTTC.

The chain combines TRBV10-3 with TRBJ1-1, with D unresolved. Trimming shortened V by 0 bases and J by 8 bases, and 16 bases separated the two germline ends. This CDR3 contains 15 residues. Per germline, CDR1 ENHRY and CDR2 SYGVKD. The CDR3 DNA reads TGTGCCATCAGTGAGTCGACTCAGAGTGGATTAGAAGCTTTCTTT. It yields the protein CAISESTQSGLEAFF.

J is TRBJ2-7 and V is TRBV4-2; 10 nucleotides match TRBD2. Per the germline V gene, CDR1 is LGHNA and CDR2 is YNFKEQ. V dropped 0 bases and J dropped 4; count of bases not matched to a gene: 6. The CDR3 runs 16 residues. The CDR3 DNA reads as TGTGCCAGCAGCCAAGATACTAGCGGGGTCCTTTACGAGCAGTACTTC. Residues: CASSQDTSGVLYEQYF.

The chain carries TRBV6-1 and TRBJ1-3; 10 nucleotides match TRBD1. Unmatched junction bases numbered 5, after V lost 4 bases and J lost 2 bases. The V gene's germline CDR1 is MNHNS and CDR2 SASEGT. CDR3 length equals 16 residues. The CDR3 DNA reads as TGTGCCAGCAGTGCCCAAGACAGGGGGCCTGGAAACACCATATATTTT. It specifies CASSAQDRGPGNTIYF.

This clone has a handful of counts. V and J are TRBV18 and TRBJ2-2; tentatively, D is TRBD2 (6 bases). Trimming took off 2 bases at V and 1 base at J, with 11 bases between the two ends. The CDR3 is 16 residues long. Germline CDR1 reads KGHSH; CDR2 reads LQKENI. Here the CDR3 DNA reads TGTGCCAGCTCACCAATGGCGGGACTGAACACCGGGGAGCTGTTTTTT. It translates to CASSPMAGLNTGELFF.